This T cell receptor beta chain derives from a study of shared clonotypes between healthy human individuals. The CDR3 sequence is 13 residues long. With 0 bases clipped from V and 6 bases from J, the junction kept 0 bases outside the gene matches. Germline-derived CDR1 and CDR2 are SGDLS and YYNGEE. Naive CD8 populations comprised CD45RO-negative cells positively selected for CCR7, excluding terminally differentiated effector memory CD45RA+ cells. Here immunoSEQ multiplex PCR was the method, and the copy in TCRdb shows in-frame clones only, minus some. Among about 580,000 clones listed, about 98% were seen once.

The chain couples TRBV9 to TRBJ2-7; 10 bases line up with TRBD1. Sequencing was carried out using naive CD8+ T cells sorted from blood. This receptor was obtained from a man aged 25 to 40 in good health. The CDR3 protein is CASSVGDRGEQYF. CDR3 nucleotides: TGTGCCAGCAGCGTAGGGGACAGGGGCGAGCAGTACTTC.